Below, one T cell receptor (beta chain) is given with its context. The sample originates from a study of radiotherapy plus CTLA-4 blockade in lung cancer. Those with chemo-refractory metastatic non-small-cell lung cancer were treated with focal radiation combined with CTLA-4 blockade using ipilimumab. Measured with immunoSEQ multiplex PCR; TCRdb has only the in-frame clones, and not every one. Found here are more than 75,000 clones, 65% to 75% of them singletons; the top ten hold around 2.8%. The source material was peripheral blood, sampled from a patient treated with radiotherapy plus ipilimumab. This sequence was found in a human donor with non-small cell lung cancer who had a partial response to radiotherapy plus ipilimumab. Some clones in this sample may be carry-over from other donors' samples.

This CDR3 reads CASSLTAVSNTEAFF. The CDR3 DNA reads TGTGCCAGCAGCCTTACAGCGGTTTCGAACACTGAAGCTTTCTTT. The V call is TRBV7-6, the J call TRBJ1-1; no reliable D call. The length of the CDR3 is 15 residues. Trimming removed 5 bases from V and 1 base from J, with 14 bases in between. Germline V gives CDR1 SGHVS, CDR2 FNYEAQ. Complete variable domain (other parts from reference TRBV7-6 and TRBJ1-1): GAGVSQSPRYKVTKRGQDVALRCDPISGHVSLYWYRQALGQGPEFLTYFNYEAQQDKSGLPNDRFSAERPEGSISTLTIQRTEQRDSAMYRCASSLTAVSNTEAFFGQGTRLTVV.